What follows are 17 T cell receptor beta chains derived from one specimen sequenced in a study of T cells in women clearing cervical HPV infection. Assay used: immunoSEQ multiplex PCR; TCRdb lists only in-frame clones, some missing. Its clone listing holds approximately 15,000 clones. Sequences were obtained from blood buffy coat. These receptors all stem from a woman aged 18-70 years with a cervical HPV16 infection that either progressed to CIN3+ or cleared (not recorded which).

Comment on this clone: The read finishes 3 residues shy of the CDR3 end, and the germline J gene is used to complete it. The chain recombines TRBV2 with TRBJ2-1; D is unresolved. The CDR3 is 11 residues long. Per germline, CDR1 SNHLY and CDR2 FYNNEI. V was cut by 7 bases and J by 5 bases, with 6 bases left in between. The CDR3 region is CASTSHNEQFF. Partial CDR3 DNA: TGTGCCAGCACTTCCCACAATGAG.

Regarding this clone: From the germline J gene comes the end of the CDR3, since the read stops 3 residues before it. The chain links TRBV5-1 to TRBJ2-2; no firm D call. This CDR3 region has 13 residues. Germline V gene sequence: CDR1 SGHRS, CDR2 YFSETQ. V was pared by 7 bases and J by 3 bases, with 10 bases between. The sequenced part of the CDR3 DNA is TGCGCCAGCGGGCAACCCCACACCGGGGAG. Its translation is CASGQPHTGE. The whole CDR3 protein reads CASGQPHTGELFF.

Remarks on this clone: The read ends 3 residues before the CDR3 terminus; that terminus is restored from the germline J gene. This rearrangement joins TRBV18 to TRBJ2-5, with TRBD2 matching over 7 bases. The germline V gene has CDR1 KGHSH and CDR2 LQKENI. Trimming removed 3 bases from V and 5 bases from J; junction bases left unmatched: 6. This CDR3 spans 14 amino acids. CDR3 in amino acids: CASSPPSGDETQYF. The part of the CDR3 DNA that was read is TGTGCCAGCTCACCGCCTAGCGGTGATGAGACC. Complete variable domain (other parts from reference TRBV18 and TRBJ2-5): NAGVMQNPRHLVRRRGQEARLRCSPMKGHSHVYWYRQLPEEGLKFMVYLQKENIIDESGMPKERFSAEFPKEGPSILRIQQVVRGDSAAYFCASSPPSGDETQYFGPGTRLLVL.

Incomplete CDR3 DNA: TGTGCCAGTGGATCTAGGCGCTCTAGCACAGATACC. This gives the protein CASGSRRSSTDT. The whole CDR3 is CASGSRRSSTDTYTF. J is TRBJ1-2 and V is TRBV19; no clear D gene. The CDR3 end lies 3 residues beyond the end of the read and is filled in from the germline J gene. There are 15 residues in the CDR3. Germline-derived CDR1 and CDR2 are LNHDA and SQIVND (reference sequence).

Concerning this clone: Read coverage stops 3 residues before the CDR3 terminus; the germline J gene supplies the remainder. This rearrangement joins TRBV18 to TRBJ1-2; 8 bases agree with TRBD1. V lost 3 bases to trimming and J lost 6 bases; unmatched junction nucleotides: 9. CDR3 length equals 15 residues. Germline values: CDR1 KGHSH, CDR2 LQKENI. CDR3 DNA, as far as it was read: TGTGCCAGCTCACCCGGACAGGGAGAAAGGAATGGC. It encodes CASSPGQGERNG. The full CDR3 sequence reads CASSPGQGERNGYTF.

Notes on this clone: The read gets to within 3 residues of the CDR3 end, and the germline J gene fills in the rest. The chain links TRBV5-1 to TRBJ2-7; 7 bases agree with TRBD1. Trimming took 3 bases from V and 4 from J; bases not matched to a gene: 13. The germline V gene has CDR1 SGHRS and CDR2 YFSETQ. CDR3 size: 16 residues. This CDR3 is CASSSNPGQSYYEQYF. The DNA read from the CDR3 is TGCGCCAGCAGCTCTAACCCGGGACAGTCATATTACGAG.

Details on this clone: The CDR3 end is not reached by the read, which stops 3 residues before it; the germline J gene fills it in. The J gene is TRBJ1-2, the V gene TRBV15; D ambiguous. The length of the CDR3 is 13 residues. V was trimmed by 1 base and J by 6 bases, leaving 9 bases between them. From germline, CDR1 is LNHNV and CDR2 YYDKDF (reference sequence). The covered CDR3 bases are TGTGCCACCAGCAGAGTCTCCGGGGATGGC. It translates to CATSRVSGDG. The complete CDR3 protein is CATSRVSGDGYTF.

Comments on this clone: The read comes to an end 3 residues before the CDR3 does, leaving the germline J gene to fill in the end. This chain connects TRBV30 to TRBJ1-6, with D possibly TRBD1 on 6 matching bases. Germline CDR1 GTSNPN, CDR2 SVGIG (reference sequence). V was cut by 7 bases and J by 7 bases, with 11 bases left in between. This CDR3 has 12 amino acids. The CDR3 loop reads CAYGRGNSPLHF. The sequenced CDR3 bases are TGTGCCTACGGGAGGGGGAATTCACCC.

To note about this clone: Read data end 3 residues before the CDR3 end; the end is taken from the germline J gene. The rearrangement links TRBV30 to TRBJ1-4; D unresolved. Per germline, CDR1 GTSNPN and CDR2 SVGIG (reference sequence). The CDR3 consists of 10 residues. CDR3 bases read: TGTGCCTGGGCGTCTCACGTA. As protein: CAWASHV. The entire CDR3 is CAWASHVLFF.

On this clone: The read ends 3 residues early relative to the CDR3; the germline J gene fills the gap. This chain uses TRBV19 with TRBJ1-2, with TRBD1 matching over 7 bases. Germline-derived CDR1 and CDR2 are LNHDA and SQIVND (reference sequence). This CDR3 has 12 residues. Here the CDR3 reads CASSMMGQSYTF. CDR3 DNA (partial): TGTGCCAGTAGTATGATGGGACAGTCC.

Turning to this clone: The DNA ends 3 residues before the CDR3 does, and the rest of the CDR3 is filled in from the germline J gene. The chain carries TRBV5-1 and TRBJ2-2; 7 nucleotides agree with TRBD2. This CDR3 is built from 12 residues. The trim removed 7 bases at V and 6 bases at J, leaving 3 bases unmatched. Per germline, CDR1 SGHRS and CDR2 YFSETQ. The sequenced part of the CDR3 DNA is TGCGCCAGCGGGGCGGGGGCCGGGGAG. This translates into CASGAGAGE. The whole CDR3 reads CASGAGAGELFF.

In regard to this clone: The read ends 3 residues before the CDR3 terminus; that terminus is restored from the germline J gene. The genes are TRBV2 and TRBJ1-4; 8 bases fit TRBD1. The germline gives CDR1 SNHLY, CDR2 FYNNEI. V dropped 6 bases and J dropped 8; count of bases not matched to a gene: 11. This CDR3 has 15 residues. The CDR3 DNA, read in part, is TGTGCCAGCAGCCCTCAGGGGGCTTTAGGAGAAAAA. Protein: CASSPQGALGEK. The CDR3 reads in full as CASSPQGALGEKLFF. The whole variable domain, filled in from reference TRBV2 and TRBJ1-4, reads EPEVTQTPSHQVTQMGQEVILRCVPISNHLYFYWYRQILGQKVEFLVSFYNNEISEKSEIFDDQFSVERPDGSNFTLKIRSTKLEDSAMYFCASSPQGALGEKLFFGSGTQLSVL.

Concerning this clone: The read is 3 residues too short to cover the CDR3 end, so that end is filled in from the germline J gene. The V and J genes are TRBV30 and TRBJ2-1, with D perhaps TRBD2 (7 bases). Looked up from germline, CDR1 is GTSNPN and CDR2 is SVGIG (reference sequence). Trimming took 8 bases from V and 4 from J, leaving 21 bases between them. The CDR3 loop spans 15 amino acids. CDR3 residues: CAQNSPGGRYNEQFF. The covered CDR3 bases are TGTGCCCAGAATTCCCCCGGGGGGCGGTACAATGAG.

Of note for this clone: Read data end 3 residues before the CDR3 end; the end is taken from the germline J gene. The rearrangement joins TRBV7-6 to TRBJ1-1; D is perhaps TRBD1 (5 bases). Germline V gene data show CDR1 as SGHVS and CDR2 as FNYEAQ. The CDR3 is 14 amino acids. Trimming cost V 5 bases and J 1 base, with 11 bases left between them. Partial CDR3 DNA: TGTGCCAGCAGCCCGAGGGGAGCGAACACTGAA. Its protein product is CASSPRGANTE. Given in full, the CDR3 is CASSPRGANTEAFF.

Concerning this clone itself: The CDR3 goes on 3 residues after the read ends, and that part is filled in from the germline J gene. This sequence joins TRBV30 and TRBJ1-5, with 12 positions matching TRBD1. CDR3 length: 14 amino acids. The germline V gene encodes CDR1 GTSNPN and CDR2 SVGIG (reference sequence). The trim removed 5 bases at V and 3 bases at J, leaving 2 bases unmatched. The CDR3 sequence: CAWGTGGFNQPQHF. The CDR3 bases that were read are TGTGCCTGGGGGACAGGGGGCTTCAATCAGCCC.

Comments on this clone: The read gets to within 3 residues of the CDR3 end, and the germline J gene fills in the rest. The chain employs TRBV28 and TRBJ1-5, with 7 bases matching TRBD1. The germline V gene has CDR1 MDHEN and CDR2 SYDVKM. The CDR3 totals 12 residues. V lost 6 bases and J lost 5; bases outside the gene matches: 1. Incomplete CDR3 DNA: TGTGCCAGCAGAACAGGGGATCAGCCC. This sequence encodes CASRTGDQP. The complete CDR3 protein is CASRTGDQPQHF. Supplemented by reference TRBV28 and TRBJ1-5, the full variable domain reads DVKVTQSSRYLVKRTGEKVFLECVQDMDHENMFWYRQDPGLGLRLIYFSYDVKMKEKGDIPEGYSVSREKKERFSLILESASTNQTSMYLCASRTGDQPQHFGDGTRLSIL.

On this clone itself: The read stops 3 residues short of the end of the CDR3; the missing end is completed from the germline J gene. The chain carries TRBV28 and TRBJ1-1; a weak D match, TRBD1 (5 bases). Germline CDR1 is MDHEN and CDR2 is SYDVKM. The CDR3 extends over 14 amino acids. This CDR3 is CASSLGGVGAGAFF. The part of the CDR3 DNA that was read is TGTGCCAGCAGTTTAGGTGGGGTAGGGGCTGGA. The variable domain in full, with the rest retrieved from reference TRBV28 and TRBJ1-1, is DVKVTQSSRYLVKRTGEKVFLECVQDMDHENMFWYRQDPGLGLRLIYFSYDVKMKEKGDIPEGYSVSREKKERFSLILESASTNQTSMYLCASSLGGVGAGAFFGQGTRLTVV.